The T cell receptor beta chain described here comes from a study of blood T cell repertoires in COVID-19. Across the whole study: The samples span acute and convalescent COVID-19 from the United States, Italy and Spain. PBMCs, B-cell-depleted T cells, or T cells provided the cDNA or gDNA that made up the material.

The method was immunoSEQ multiplex PCR; TCRdb's version includes in-frame clones alone and lacks a portion of them. The sample carries 120,000 to 150,000 clones, over 80% recorded once. Patients from Seattle were sampled longitudinally, starting during active infection. This clone was seen just once. Sequences were obtained from peripheral blood. This TCR was sampled from a man younger than 45 with COVID-19, enrolled during active disease.

The CDR3 DNA reads as TGTGCCAGTAGTATATCGGTTTTCGGCTACGAGCAGTACTTC. Translating gives CASSISVFGYEQYF. The rearrangement joins TRBV19 to TRBJ2-7; D gene ambiguous. Per germline, CDR1 LNHDA and CDR2 SQIVND (reference sequence). V was shortened by 2 bases and J by 3 bases, with 11 bases between the two germline ends. The CDR3 runs to 14 residues.